Each of the 29 T cell receptor beta chains below was sequenced from the same sample in a study of CD8 T cells in cerebrospinal fluid in Alzheimer's disease. TCRdb reprocessed the 10x single-cell sequencing reads and keeps a single row for each CDR3 protein, giving no DNA. The sample has roughly 1,500 distinct CDR3 sequences, and its top ten clones hold around 10%. The sequencing input was cerebrospinal fluid. The receptors were gathered from a human donor in good health.

This clonotype is medium-sized (0.01 to 0.1%) by frequency. V usage is TRBV5-1 and J usage is TRBJ2-3; checking the TCRdb D call of TRBD1 is not possible without DNA. The germline CDR1 and CDR2 sequences are SGHRS and YFSETQ. The CDR3 has 14 amino acids. CDR3 loop: CASTRGGSTDTQYF.

This clonotype ranks as medium-sized in terms of frequency. The chain combines TRBV6-5 with TRBJ2-7; lacking DNA, the TRBD1 call made by TCRdb goes unchecked. The CDR3 spans 15 residues. Germline CDR1 is MNHEY and CDR2 is SVGAGI. This chain's CDR3 is CASSAPGQGEYEQYF.

This clonotype counts as medium-sized (0.01 to 0.1%) by frequency. The chain's CDR3 is CASSLAGRLYNEQFF. The chain has TRBV4-3 and TRBJ2-1. The germline V gene encodes CDR1 LGHNA and CDR2 YSLEER. The CDR3 runs 15 residues.

Considering frequency, this clonotype is medium-sized. The V gene is TRBV5-1, the J gene TRBJ2-5; as DNA is missing, the TRBD2 call by TCRdb cannot be tested. Germline V CDR1 and CDR2: SGHRS, YFSETQ. The length of the CDR3 is 17 residues. This CDR3 reads CASSLEAVGATGETQHF.

By frequency, this clonotype is medium-sized. The chain links TRBV5-1 to TRBJ1-5; lacking DNA, the TRBD1 call made by TCRdb goes unchecked. The CDR3 totals 13 residues. Germline V lookup: CDR1 SGHRS, CDR2 YFSETQ. This CDR3 is CASSHKGDQPQHF.

In terms of frequency, this clonotype is medium-sized. The genes are TRBV19 and TRBJ2-6; TCRdb names TRBD1, which stays unverified in the absence of DNA. This CDR3 has 15 amino acids. Germline values: CDR1 LNHDA, CDR2 SQIVND (reference sequence). CDR3 loop: CASSQDRGGANVLTF.

According to its frequency, this clonotype is medium-sized. The V call is TRBV27, the J call TRBJ2-1; the D gene TCRdb calls, TRBD1, cannot be checked with no DNA. This CDR3 contains 16 residues. Germline V CDR1 and CDR2: MNHEY, SMNVEV (reference sequence). CDR3 protein: CASSSRTGEGYNEQFF.

This clonotype counts as medium-sized by frequency. The gene calls are TRBV13 and TRBJ2-5; TCRdb's assignment of TRBD1 cannot be checked, as there is no DNA. The CDR3 runs 13 residues. From germline, CDR1 is PRHDT and CDR2 FYEKMQ (reference sequence). The CDR3 loop reads CASSLQGQETQYF.

Considering frequency, this clonotype is medium-sized. This chain joins TRBV27 and TRBJ1-1; TCRdb gives TRBD1 as the D gene, but with no DNA this cannot be confirmed. There are 15 residues in the CDR3. Germline values: CDR1 MNHEY, CDR2 SMNVEV (reference sequence). CDR3 residues: CASSFLGGARTEAFF.

This clonotype ranks as medium-sized in terms of frequency. The rearrangement links TRBV18 to TRBJ1-2; checking the TCRdb D call of TRBD1 is not possible without DNA. The CDR3 has 15 residues. In germline, CDR1 is KGHSH, CDR2 LQKENI. The CDR3 is CASSPWTVPNYGYTF.

This clonotype shows up as medium-sized (0.01 to 0.1%) by frequency. J is TRBJ2-7 and V is TRBV6-1; TCRdb indicates TRBD1, and absent DNA this call remains unverified. The CDR3 is made up of 15 amino acids. CDR1 and CDR2 (germline): MNHNS, SASEGT. The CDR3 here is CASSATPTLPYEQYF.

This clonotype is identified as medium-sized (0.01 to 0.1%) from frequency. V and J are TRBV10-2 and TRBJ2-7; TCRdb outputs TRBD1, but without DNA this stays unchecked. Germline assignment: CDR1 WSHSY and CDR2 SAAADI. The CDR3 extends over 14 amino acids. CDR3 region: CASSTGTGAYEQYF.

The chain recombines TRBV5-4 with TRBJ1-6; absent DNA, TCRdb's TRBD1 call cannot be checked. The CDR3 is made up of 14 amino acids. From germline, CDR1 is SGHNT and CDR2 YYREEE (reference sequence). The CDR3 loop is CASSAGQTNSPLHF.

Judged by frequency, this clonotype is medium-sized. CDR3 sequence reads: CASSTHVQYGYTF. V usage is TRBV28 and J usage is TRBJ1-2. CDR1 MDHEN and CDR2 SYDVKM come from the germline V gene. CDR3 length: 13 amino acids.

This clonotype ranks as large in terms of frequency. The chain carries TRBV7-3 and TRBJ2-5; as DNA is missing, the TRBD1 call by TCRdb cannot be tested. Germline V gene data show CDR1 as SGHTA and CDR2 as FQGTGA. This CDR3 contains 14 residues. The chain's CDR3 is CASSLMDRDETQYF.

Considering frequency, this clonotype is medium-sized. V usage is TRBV28 and J usage is TRBJ2-5; there is no DNA to check the TCRdb D call of TRBD1. CDR1 is MDHEN and CDR2 is SYDVKM in the germline V gene. The length of the CDR3 is 14 residues. CDR3 sequence reads: CASSFRTGRETQYF. Full variable domain (missing parts from reference TRBV28 and TRBJ2-5): DVKVTQSSRYLVKRTGEKVFLECVQDMDHENMFWYRQDPGLGLRLIYFSYDVKMKEKGDIPEGYSVSREKKERFSLILESASTNQTSMYLCASSFRTGRETQYFGPGTRLLVL.

This clonotype ranks as medium-sized in terms of frequency. The chain combines TRBV20-1 with TRBJ1-3. Germline values: CDR1 DFQATT, CDR2 SNEGSKA (reference sequence). CDR3 length equals 15 residues. CDR3: CSARDQRDSGNTIYF.

This clonotype is classed as medium-sized by frequency. The CDR3 loop reads CASSLLAWKGANVLTF. J is TRBJ2-6 and V is TRBV11-2; checking the TCRdb D call of TRBD2 is not possible without DNA. This CDR3 has 16 amino acids. CDR1 is SGHAT, CDR2 FQNNGV, per germline.

This clonotype ranks as medium-sized in terms of frequency. The chain is built from TRBV9 and TRBJ1-1; absent DNA, TCRdb's TRBD1 call cannot be checked. This CDR3 contains 17 residues. Germline-derived CDR1 and CDR2 are SGDLS and YYNGEE. CDR3: CASSVTRTGGSNTEAFF.

CDR3: CSARDLAGGPEQYF. This chain uses TRBV20-1 with TRBJ2-7; absent DNA, TCRdb's TRBD2 call cannot be checked. The CDR3 is 14 amino acids. In germline, CDR1 is DFQATT, CDR2 SNEGSKA (reference sequence).

The genes are TRBV28 and TRBJ2-2. Germline V gene sequence: CDR1 MDHEN, CDR2 SYDVKM. This CDR3 has 12 residues. CDR3: CASSLATGELFF.

This clonotype ranks as large in terms of frequency. The chain joins TRBV4-3 to TRBJ2-7. The CDR3 spans 14 residues. CDR1 LGHNA and CDR2 YSLEER come from the germline V gene. CDR3 region: CASSQDRSSYEQYF.

In terms of frequency, this clonotype is medium-sized. V usage is TRBV6-2 or TRBV6-3 and J usage is TRBJ2-1; TCRdb's D gene call, TRBD2, goes unchecked for lack of DNA. The CDR3 contains 15 residues. Germline V gene data show CDR1 as MNHEY and CDR2 as SVGEGT. CDR3 sequence reads: CASSYGAGPYNEQFF.

The rearrangement joins TRBV4-1 to TRBJ1-1. Per germline, CDR1 MGHRA and CDR2 YSYEKL. The CDR3 covers 15 residues. Here the CDR3 reads CASSLSGGGNTEAFF.

This clonotype is identified as medium-sized from frequency. The chain carries TRBV7-2 and TRBJ2-7; the TRBD2 assignment by TCRdb is unverifiable without DNA. The germline V gene encodes CDR1 SGHTA and CDR2 FQGNSA. CDR3 length: 16 residues. The CDR3 loop reads CASSFGTSGGTYEQYF.

Frequency places this clonotype as medium-sized (0.01 to 0.1%). The chain links TRBV5-6 to TRBJ1-5; as DNA is missing, the TRBD1 call by TCRdb cannot be tested. The germline CDR1 and CDR2 sequences are SGHDT and YYEEEE. The CDR3 is 13 residues long. CDR3 protein: CASSLEGMGPQHF.

According to its frequency, this clonotype is medium-sized. V usage is TRBV13 and J usage is TRBJ2-7. The germline V gene encodes CDR1 PRHDT and CDR2 FYEKMQ (reference sequence). The CDR3 loop spans 14 amino acids. Here the CDR3 reads CASSLGGGFYEQYF. The full variable domain, in which reference TRBV13 and TRBJ2-7 provide the parts outside the CDR3, is AAGVIQSPRHLIKEKRETATLKCYPIPRHDTVYWYQQGPGQDPQFLISFYEKMQSDKGSIPDRFSAQQFSDYHSELNMSSLELGDSALYFCASSLGGGFYEQYFGPGTRLTVT.

This clonotype registers medium-sized (0.01 to 0.1%) by frequency. This chain joins TRBV10-3 and TRBJ1-1; TCRdb's assignment of TRBD1 cannot be checked, as there is no DNA. This CDR3 contains 16 residues. Germline lookup yields CDR1 ENHRY and CDR2 SYGVKD. The CDR3 spells CAISATDRGQVDEAFF.

In terms of frequency, this clonotype is medium-sized. The J gene is TRBJ2-3, the V gene TRBV7-9; TCRdb indicates TRBD2, and absent DNA this call remains unverified. The CDR3 loop spans 14 amino acids. CDR1 and CDR2 from the germline V gene are SEHNR and FQNEAQ (reference sequence). CDR3 amino acids: CASSLVTRGNTQYF.